Each of the 13 T cell receptor beta chains below was sequenced from the same sample in a study of early T cells in non-severe SARS-CoV-2 infection (dated by TCRdb to the early 2020s). The receptor library was made with 5' RACE. The sequencer listed for this sample is NextSeq 500. TCRdb took the public reads, trimmed them with fastp at Q25, ran MiXCR for clone calling and kept in-frame beta chains. For every CDR3 protein sequence, its rows merge into one entry that carries the most common genes and DNA. The sample profile shows some 39,000 distinct CDR3 sequences; 4% of them were found once. The ten largest clones capture around 2.9% of the sample. Sequencing was done on a sample of whole blood. The receptors shown here come from an adult who was a healthcare worker with PCR-confirmed SARS-CoV-2 infection or an uninfected control (not recorded which).

This sequence joins TRBV28 and TRBJ2-5; D is possibly TRBD1 (5 bases). Per the germline V gene, CDR1 is MDHEN and CDR2 is SYDVKM. The CDR3 has 19 amino acids. V was pared by 3 bases and J by 3 bases, with 26 bases between. CDR3 nucleotides: TGTGCCAGCAGTTTTGGCCCGCCCGACAGCCCAGGATGGAAAGAGACCCAGTACTTC. Amino acids: CASSFGPPDSPGWKETQYF.

This clonotype came up many times. CDR3 sequence reads: CSAASTAGQYF. The DNA of the CDR3 is TGCAGTGCTGCCAGTACCGCGGGGCAGTACTTC. J is TRBJ2-7 and V is TRBV20-1, with D possibly TRBD2 on 5 matching bases. Trimming removed 5 bases from V and 9 bases from J, with 14 bases in between. This CDR3 spans 11 amino acids. Per germline, CDR1 DFQATT and CDR2 SNEGSKA (reference sequence).

There are many counts of this clonotype. V is TRBV30 and J is TRBJ1-4; no reliable D call. The CDR3 has 15 residues. From germline, CDR1 is GTSNPN and CDR2 SVGIG (reference sequence). Trimming cost V 2 bases and J 7 bases, with 17 bases left between them. CDR3 DNA: TGTGCCTGGAGTAGGTTGGACTCATGGAGTGAAAAACTGTTTTTT. It is translated as CAWSRLDSWSEKLFF.

There are a few counts of this clonotype. The DNA of the CDR3 is TGTGCCAGCAGCTTAGCCGGGAGCGGGGCCTACGAGCAGTACTTC. Amino acids: CASSLAGSGAYEQYF. The genes are TRBV7-6 and TRBJ2-7; TRBD2 aligns across 7 bases. Germline V lookup: CDR1 SGHVS, CDR2 FNYEAQ. V shed 0 bases and J 2 bases; nucleotides not matched to a gene: 4. CDR3 length equals 15 residues.

This clonotype has just a few counts. The chain carries TRBV11-2 and TRBJ2-3, with 12 bases matching TRBD2. Per the germline V gene, CDR1 is SGHAT and CDR2 is FQNNGV. The length of the CDR3 is 16 residues. Trimming removed 4 bases from V and 7 bases from J; junction bases left unmatched: 9. In DNA, the CDR3 is TGTGCCAGCAGCTCGCTAGCGGGAGGGCTTGGTAATACGCAGTATTTT. Amino acid sequence: CASSSLAGGLGNTQYF.

This clonotype was seen many times. This chain links TRBV21-1 with TRBJ1-2. TRBV21-1 is reported as a pseudogene. CDR3 length equals 15 residues. The CDR3 reads CASSKAASAAYGYTF. Written as DNA, the CDR3 is TGTGCCAGCAGCAAAGCGGCCAGTGCAGCCTATGGCTACACCTTC.

This clonotype was found once. The V gene is TRBV3-1, the J gene TRBJ1-5; no clear D gene. With 0 bases removed from V and 8 bases from J, the gap between germline ends came to 8 bases. This CDR3 has 13 amino acids. The germline V gene encodes CDR1 LGHDT and CDR2 YNNKEL (reference sequence). CDR3 protein: CASSQDRREPQHF. In nucleotides, the CDR3 is TGTGCCAGCAGCCAAGATCGAAGGGAGCCCCAGCATTTT.

This clonotype was detected ten times or more. The J gene is TRBJ2-2, the V gene TRBV20-1, with TRBD2 matching over 8 bases. CDR3 size: 14 residues. J lost 6 bases, V lost 6 bases, and 9 bases had no gene match. Germline-derived CDR1 and CDR2 are DFQATT and SNEGSKA (reference sequence). The CDR3 DNA sequence: TGCAGTGCAGAGGCGACTAGCGAGGCCGGGGAGCTGTTTTTT. It codes for CSAEATSEAGELFF.

This clonotype came up a few times. The chain combines TRBV6-6 with TRBJ2-7; D unclear. Trimming stripped 4 bases from V and 9 bases from J, with 22 bases between. The CDR3 runs to 15 residues. The germline V gene encodes CDR1 MNHNY and CDR2 SVGAGI (reference sequence). The CDR3 protein is CASSSPARTRYPQYF. The CDR3 DNA sequence: TGTGCCAGCAGTTCCCCCGCCCGGACCCGCTACCCGCAGTACTTC.

This clonotype has ten or more counts. CDR3 DNA: TGTGCCAGCAGTTCCCCCCCAGCGGGAAGTAATGAGCAGTTCTTC. Translating it yields CASSSPPAGSNEQFF. The V and J genes are TRBV6-5 and TRBJ2-1; 7 nucleotides line up with TRBD2. CDR3 length: 15 amino acids. After removal of 4 bases from V and 7 bases from J, the junction contained 10 bases not matched to a gene. Germline-derived CDR1 and CDR2 are MNHEY and SVGAGI.

This clonotype was seen ten or more times. V and J are TRBV20-1 and TRBJ2-1; D not resolved. Trimming cost V 3 bases and J 0 bases, with 6 bases left between them. Per the germline V gene, CDR1 is DFQATT and CDR2 is SNEGSKA (reference sequence). CDR3 size: 13 residues. CDR3 nucleotides: TGCAGTGCTAGTCGCGTCTCCTACAATGAGCAGTTCTTC. Its translation is CSASRVSYNEQFF.

V usage is TRBV7-9 and J usage is TRBJ1-1; D is undetermined. The CDR3 covers 13 residues. The V end lost 4 bases, the J end lost 5 bases, and 11 bases lay between the germline ends. Germline assignment: CDR1 SEHNR and CDR2 FQNEAQ (reference sequence). The chain's CDR3 is CASSYLLGTEAFF. The CDR3 DNA follows: TGTGCCAGCAGCTACCTCCTTGGGACTGAAGCTTTCTTT.

There are many counts of this clonotype. The chain is built from TRBV30 and TRBJ1-5; D ambiguous. Germline values: CDR1 GTSNPN, CDR2 SVGIG (reference sequence). V was trimmed by 5 bases and J by 0 bases, leaving 11 bases between them. The CDR3 consists of 14 residues. CDR3 in DNA: TGTGCCTGGTCCCGGGAGGATAGCAATCAGCCCCAGCATTTT. Its translation: CAWSREDSNQPQHF.